This T cell receptor beta chain was recovered during a study of human T cells and chemical hapten exposure. In the study overall: Subjects had 2% DPC placed on 2 cm by 2 cm of upper inner arm skin for sensitization. Each patch test put 0.01% DPC on the upper back, and results were read at 6 days. Overall study results and limits: TCRs at a frequency above 1 in 1000 stayed unchanged with DPC sensitization. Expanded TCRs created a significantly greater count of big CDR3 similarity clusters than controls did.

The CDR3 extends over 14 amino acids. V gave up 4 bases and J gave up 0 bases, with 8 bases separating them. The germline V gene encodes CDR1 SGHRS and CDR2 YFSETQ. Comment on this clonotype: What it binds is unknown.

Via MiXCR, TCRdb re-called the RACE reads, giving one row per CDR3 protein. Of about 49,000 distinct CDR3 sequences detected, around 9.3% appear once; the ten largest clones hold around 4.5%. Described time point: patch test 1, 2 weeks after DPC sensitization. Stated treatment: therapeutic diphenylcyclopropenone sensitization with weekly scalp DPC. This TCR came from a woman aged 45-60 years with alopecia areata. Some clones in this sample may be carry-over from other donors' samples. The genes are TRBV5-1 and TRBJ1-3, with D possibly TRBD1 on 6 matching bases. The sample in question was whole blood, obtained in connection with sensitization to the hapten diphenylcyclopropenone (DPC). The CDR3 region has the DNA TGCGCCAGCAGCGACAGGCCCTCTGGAAACACCATATATTTT. The encoded protein is CASSDRPSGNTIYF.